These 31 T cell receptor beta chains originate from one sample sequenced in a study of blood T cell repertoires in COVID-19. Assay: immunoSEQ multiplex PCR; the TCRdb copy retains only in-frame clones and omits some. The data contain 300,000 to 350,000 clones, over 80% of them seen just once; the ten biggest clones take up about 6%. The sample consisted of peripheral blood. The receptors come from a woman aged 45-59 years with COVID-19, enrolled during active disease.

CDR3 DNA: TGTGCCAGCAGCCTAATTGGGGTACGTGGGGGCCATGAGCAGTTCTTC. Protein sequence: CASSLIGVRGGHEQFF. This chain links TRBV3-1 (or the pseudogene TRBV3-2) with TRBJ2-1; possibly TRBD1 for D (6 bases). V was shortened by 4 bases and J by 8 bases, with 21 bases between the two germline ends. Looked up from germline, CDR1 is LGHDT and CDR2 is YNNKEL (reference sequence). The CDR3 sequence is 16 residues long.

This clone was picked up a small number of times. The rearrangement joins TRBV5-1 to TRBJ1-1; 8 bases map to TRBD1. The CDR3 totals 14 residues. Trimming took 2 bases from V and 4 from J; bases not matched to a gene: 4. CDR1 SGHRS and CDR2 YFSETQ come from the germline V gene. The CDR3 region has the DNA TGCGCCAGCAGCTTTCCTACAGGGGGCACTGAAGCTTTCTTT. Translating gives CASSFPTGGTEAFF.

V and J are TRBV6-5 and TRBJ2-1, with 15 positions matching TRBD2. The length of the CDR3 is 15 residues. Losses at the gene ends were 6 bases for V and 10 bases for J; bases not matched to a gene: 7. The V gene's germline CDR1 is MNHEY and CDR2 SVGAGI. CDR3 sequence reads: CASSRGLAGGKEQFF. The CDR3 DNA reads as TGTGCCAGCAGCCGGGGACTAGCGGGAGGAAAGGAGCAGTTCTTC.

The J gene is TRBJ1-4, the V gene TRBV11-3; D not certain. Trimming stripped 5 bases from V and 3 bases from J, with 13 bases between. This CDR3 is 15 amino acids long. Germline assignment: CDR1 SGHNT and CDR2 YENEEA. The CDR3 protein is CASSLLGSPNEKLFF. The CDR3 region has the DNA TGTGCCAGCAGCCTTTTGGGCAGCCCTAATGAAAAACTGTTTTTT.

The chain joins TRBV19 to TRBJ2-5, with TRBD2 matching over 9 bases. With V trimmed by 3 bases and J by 5 bases, 10 bases remained unmatched. The CDR3 sequence is 16 residues long. Per the germline V gene, CDR1 is LNHDA and CDR2 is SQIVND (reference sequence). The CDR3 sequence: CASSMAGGPGRETQYF. Written as DNA, the CDR3 is TGTGCCAGTAGTATGGCGGGAGGGCCGGGACGGGAGACCCAGTACTTC.

Here the CDR3 DNA reads TGCGCCAGCAGCCGACTAGACCGCGGACCCTACAATGAGCAGTTCTTC. Encoded protein: CASSRLDRGPYNEQFF. The chain uses TRBV5-1 and TRBJ2-1, with D perhaps TRBD2 (6 bases). The CDR3 is 16 amino acids. The ends were cut back, 4 bases at V and 2 bases at J, with 16 bases in the middle. Per germline, CDR1 SGHRS and CDR2 YFSETQ.

The rearrangement joins TRBV9 to TRBJ1-2; perhaps TRBD1 as D (6 bases). The CDR3 has 13 residues. The V end lost 3 bases, the J end lost 8 bases, and 14 bases lay between the germline ends. The germline CDR1 and CDR2 sequences are SGDLS and YYNGEE. This chain's CDR3 is CASSANRAYGYTF. Here the CDR3 DNA reads TGTGCCAGCAGCGCCAACAGGGCTTACGGCTACACCTTC.

This clone was detected only once. V gene TRBV7-2 combines with J gene TRBJ2-2; D not resolved. This CDR3 comprises 13 residues. Trimming took off 5 bases at V and 5 bases at J, with 9 bases between the two ends. CDR1 is SGHTA, CDR2 FQGNSA, per germline. The CDR3, as DNA: TGTGCCAGCAGCCTAGTACAGACCGGGGAGCTGTTTTTT. It translates to CASSLVQTGELFF.

The J gene is TRBJ1-3, the V gene TRBV7-3; TRBD1 matches 9 bases. CDR3 size: 16 residues. V was pared by 5 bases and J by 2 bases, with 7 bases of the junction left unmatched. Germline V gene lookup returns CDR1 SGHTA and CDR2 FQGTGA. The CDR3 DNA sequence: TGTGCCAGCAGCCCACAGGGGGCGACGGCTGGAAACACCATATATTTT. It specifies CASSPQGATAGNTIYF.

The chain links TRBV6-2 or TRBV6-3 to TRBJ2-5, with TRBD1 identical over 8 bases. The CDR3 runs 15 residues. Trimming took 3 bases from V and 7 from J; bases not matched to a gene: 10. CDR1 is MNHEY and CDR2 is SVGEGT in the germline V gene. The CDR3 DNA reads as TGTGCCAGCAGTTATTCGAGACAGGGGATGGGGACCCAGTACTTC. This encodes CASSYSRQGMGTQYF.

The chain uses TRBV5-1 and TRBJ2-1; 7 bases match TRBD1. V gave up 3 bases and J gave up 8 bases; unmatched junction bases: 11. Germline V CDR1 and CDR2: SGHRS, YFSETQ. The CDR3 sequence is 15 residues long. In DNA, the CDR3 is TGCGCCAGCAGCTCTCATGACAGGGAGTATGATGAGCAGTTCTTC. This encodes CASSSHDREYDEQFF.

The V and J genes are TRBV5-4 and TRBJ2-7; 10 bases map to TRBD1. V lost 3 bases to trimming and J lost 5 bases; unmatched junction nucleotides: 8. This CDR3 comprises 15 residues. The germline V gene has CDR1 SGHNT and CDR2 YYREEE (reference sequence). The CDR3 loop reads CASSSTGTGVNEQYF. CDR3 in DNA: TGTGCCAGCAGCTCTACGGGGACAGGGGTTAACGAGCAGTACTTC.

This clone appeared a single time. The rearrangement links TRBV6-5 to TRBJ2-5; D may be TRBD2 (6 bases). The germline V and J ends were trimmed by 6 bases and 3 bases, with 17 bases remaining between them. CDR1 is MNHEY, CDR2 SVGAGI, per germline. This CDR3 comprises 15 residues. CDR3 bases: TGTGCCAGCAGGCGGGGATGGGGAGGTGAAGAGACCCAGTACTTC. It translates to CASRRGWGGEETQYF.

The J gene is TRBJ2-7, the V gene TRBV23-1; perhaps TRBD1 as D (5 bases). TRBV23-1 is identified as an open reading frame with a role that is uncertain. Trimming removed 4 bases from V and 5 bases from J, with 12 bases in between. The CDR3 covers 13 residues. CDR3 sequence (DNA): TGCGCCAGCAGTCGAGCAGGGTCTCACGAGCAGTACTTC. Translating gives CASSRAGSHEQYF.

The genes are TRBV10-2 and TRBJ2-3; 8 nucleotides match TRBD1. The junction had 2 bases not matched to a gene; V was cut back by 6 bases and J by 3 bases. The germline CDR1 and CDR2 sequences are WSHSY and SAAADI. The CDR3 is 13 amino acids. The CDR3: CASSGQGTDTQYF. In nucleotides, the CDR3 is TGCGCCAGCAGCGGACAGGGAACAGATACGCAGTATTTT.

The chain employs TRBV14 and TRBJ2-7, with 11 bases that match TRBD2. With V trimmed by 4 bases and J by 6 bases, 8 bases remained unmatched. The CDR3 has 15 residues. Germline lookup yields CDR1 SGHDN and CDR2 FVKESK. CDR3 loop: CASSRTSGSTGEQYF. In DNA, the CDR3 is TGTGCCAGCAGCCGTACTAGCGGGAGTACGGGCGAGCAGTACTTC.

This chain links TRBV6-6 with TRBJ2-7, with 12 positions matching TRBD2. This CDR3 spans 15 amino acids. The J segment lost 5 bases and the V segment lost 7 bases, leaving 9 bases of the junction unmatched. CDR1 is MNHNY and CDR2 is SVGAGI in the germline V gene (reference sequence). The CDR3 loop reads CASTAPTSGSNEQYF. As DNA, the CDR3 is TGTGCCAGCACCGCGCCGACTAGCGGGAGTAACGAGCAGTACTTC.

About this clone: This CDR3 is also generated by other DNA sequences in the sample. The chain couples TRBV5-1 to TRBJ2-7; D perhaps matches TRBD2 (6 bases). Germline V lookup: CDR1 SGHRS, CDR2 YFSETQ. The CDR3 runs 15 residues. With 0 bases removed from V and 0 bases from J, the gap between germline ends came to 10 bases. The CDR3: CASSLDSGSSYEQYF. In DNA form, the CDR3 reads TGCGCCAGCAGCTTGGATAGCGGTAGCTCCTACGAGCAGTACTTC.

This clone appeared many times. This chain uses TRBV14 with TRBJ2-3, with D possibly matching TRBD2 (5 bases). The CDR3 covers 17 residues. Germline V lookup: CDR1 SGHDN, CDR2 FVKESK. V was trimmed by 0 bases and J by 6 bases, leaving 19 bases between them. This CDR3 reads CASSQEFPGRNGDTQYF. CDR3 nucleotide sequence: TGTGCCAGCAGCCAAGAGTTCCCGGGAAGGAACGGGGATACGCAGTATTTT.

The chain uses TRBV5-8 and TRBJ1-1; 10 bases are a match to TRBD1. V was clipped by 0 bases and J by 6 bases; unmatched bases: 5. Germline V CDR1 and CDR2: SGHTS, YDEGEE. The CDR3 spans 15 residues. In DNA, the CDR3 is TGTGCCAGCAGCTTGGCCGGGACAGGGGTGGCTGAAGCTTTCTTT. It specifies CASSLAGTGVAEAFF.

The V gene is TRBV24-1, the J gene TRBJ2-3, with 10 bases lining up with TRBD1. The V segment lost 6 bases and the J segment 1 base; nucleotides outside the gene matches: 3. CDR1 and CDR2 from the germline V gene are KGHDR and SFDVKD. CDR3 length: 15 amino acids. CDR3 in amino acids: CATSSGTGGTDTQYF. The CDR3 bases are TGTGCCACCAGTTCCGGGACAGGGGGCACAGATACGCAGTATTTT.

This clone was counted many times. The chain has TRBV27 and TRBJ1-2, with a possible D match to TRBD1 (6 bases). This CDR3 has 16 residues. The V and J ends lost 2 bases and 4 bases respectively, with 17 bases between them. CDR1 is MNHEY, CDR2 SMNVEV, per germline (reference sequence). The DNA of the CDR3 is TGTGCCAGCAGTTTAAGTGCGCAGGGGAGTCTCTATGGCTACACCTTC. Protein sequence: CASSLSAQGSLYGYTF.

The chain is built from TRBV5-5 and TRBJ2-1; 8 bases map to TRBD2. The CDR3 loop spans 16 amino acids. V was clipped by 4 bases and J by 0 bases; unmatched bases: 6. Germline V gene lookup returns CDR1 SGHKS and CDR2 YYEKEE (reference sequence). CDR3 nucleotides: TGTGCCAGCAGCGGAGGACTAGCTGCCTCCTACAATGAGCAGTTCTTC. Protein sequence: CASSGGLAASYNEQFF. The variable domain in full, with the rest retrieved from reference TRBV5-5 and TRBJ2-1, is DAGVTQSPTHLIKTRGQQVTLRCSPISGHKSVSWYQQVLGQGPQFIFQYYEKEERGRGNFPDRFSARQFPNYSSELNVNALLLGDSALYLCASSGGLAASYNEQFFGPGTRLTVL.

This clone appeared once. This chain joins TRBV6-4 and TRBJ2-1, with TRBD1 as a possible D gene (7 bases). V was shortened by 7 bases and J by 3 bases, with 13 bases between the two germline ends. This CDR3 comprises 14 residues. CDR1 is MRHNA and CDR2 is SNTAGT in the germline V gene. The CDR3: CASKGQGGYNEQFF. Here the CDR3 DNA reads TGTGCCAGCAAAGGGCAGGGGGGCTACAATGAGCAGTTCTTC.

This clone was found once. This sequence joins TRBV10-2 and TRBJ1-6, with unresolved D. The CDR3 runs to 17 residues. The germline V and J ends were trimmed by 6 bases and 6 bases, with 21 bases remaining between them. The V gene's germline CDR1 is WSHSY and CDR2 SAAADI. CDR3 loop: CASRGGLMLITNSPLHF. DNA for the CDR3: TGCGCCAGCAGAGGCGGTCTAATGCTCATTACTAATTCACCCCTCCACTTT.

The CDR3 protein is CASSHLTSLTYNEQFF. The CDR3, as DNA: TGTGCCAGCAGCCATTTGACTAGCTTAACCTACAATGAGCAGTTCTTC. This chain links TRBV7-9 with TRBJ2-1, with 7 bases lining up with TRBD2. CDR1 SEHNR and CDR2 FQNEAQ come from the germline V gene (reference sequence). J was trimmed by 2 bases and V by 5 bases; bases with no gene match: 9. The CDR3 spans 16 residues.

This chain uses TRBV29-1 with TRBJ1-2, with a tentative D call TRBD1 (5 bases). Trimming cost V 1 base and J 4 bases, with 13 bases left between them. The CDR3 length is 14 residues. CDR1 and CDR2 (germline): SQVTM, ANQGSEA. DNA of the CDR3: TGCAGCGTTGAAGCGGTCCAGGGCAGCTATGGCTACACCTTC. Protein sequence: CSVEAVQGSYGYTF.

This clone was found once. The chain links TRBV18 to TRBJ1-1; 9 positions match TRBD1. Germline CDR1 reads KGHSH; CDR2 reads LQKENI. Trimming at V came to 3 bases and at J to 13 bases, leaving 12 bases not matched to a gene. There are 14 residues in the CDR3. CDR3 loop: CASSPGTGLIFGFF. In DNA, the CDR3 is TGTGCCAGCTCACCTGGGACAGGGCTAATCTTTGGTTTCTTT. Complete variable domain (other parts from reference TRBV18 and TRBJ1-1): NAGVMQNPRHLVRRRGQEARLRCSPMKGHSHVYWYRQLPEEGLKFMVYLQKENIIDESGMPKERFSAEFPKEGPSILRIQQVVRGDSAAYFCASSPGTGLIFGFFGQGTRLTVV.

The chain joins TRBV5-1 to TRBJ2-1, with D maybe TRBD2 (6 bases). Germline CDR1 and CDR2: SGHRS and YFSETQ. V was cut by 1 base and J by 9 bases, with 23 bases left in between. CDR3 length: 17 amino acids. The CDR3 protein is CASSLSPLATYGTEQFF. CDR3 bases: TGCGCCAGCAGCTTGTCCCCCCTAGCGACTTACGGGACTGAGCAGTTCTTC.

Remarks on this clone: No DNA is shown, since the ends of the CDR3 on it are uncertain; the CDR3 is the one TCRdb lists. This chain links TRBV6-5 with TRBJ1-5. The CDR3 is 15 amino acids in total, end residues counted. Germline V gene lookup returns CDR1 MNHEY and CDR2 SVGAGI. Here the CDR3 reads CASILGLRQGQPQHF.

The V call is TRBV19, the J call TRBJ1-2, with 10 bases lining up with TRBD1. Per germline, CDR1 LNHDA and CDR2 SQIVND (reference sequence). This CDR3 contains 17 residues. The J segment lost 6 bases and the V segment lost 8 bases, leaving 18 bases of the junction unmatched. CDR3 nucleotides: TGTGCCAGTGGAAACTATGAAAAAGGGACAGGGGTTGATGGCTACACCTTC. Amino acid sequence: CASGNYEKGTGVDGYTF.